This entry describes one T cell receptor beta chain. TCRdb keeps only in-frame clones here, not all; method: immunoSEQ multiplex PCR. The sample records several thousand clones, roughly 86% being singletons. The entry originates in a study of T cells in localized non-small cell lung cancer. Trimming cost V 1 base and J 9 bases; bases outside gene matches: 7. From germline, CDR1 is SGHRS and CDR2 YFSETQ. CDR3 length equals 15 residues. This TCR was recovered from a female donor older than 55 with stage II squamous cell lung carcinoma. Specimen: peripheral blood, collected before any cancer treatment. The J gene is TRBJ2-1, the V gene TRBV5-1; 10 nucleotides align to TRBD2. CDR3 in DNA: TGCGCCAGCAGCTTGAGTCTAGCGGGAGCTGGTGAGCAGTTCTTC. Protein: CASSLSLAGAGEQFF.